This entry lists 14 T cell receptor beta chains sequenced from one sample in a study of CD8+CD57+ T cells in acquired aplastic anemia. Only patients with CD8+CD57+ cell expansion on flow cytometry were chosen for sequencing. The use of genomic DNA as template underpinned the TCR beta VDJ and CDR3 profiling. Via MiXCR, TCRdb re-called the reads, giving one row per CDR3 protein. Seen here are fewer than 200,000 distinct CDR3 sequences, roughly 50% observed once, and the top ten hold more than 1.5%. Sample: sorted CD4+, CD8+, or CD8+CD57+ T cells (not recorded which) from PBMCs. These TCRs come from a human donor with aplastic anemia.

This clonotype was seen ten or more times. The chain uses TRBV7-2 and TRBJ1-4, with D unresolved. Germline CDR1 is SGHTA and CDR2 is FQGNSA. The CDR3 consists of 15 residues. Between the trimmed V and J ends, which lost 1 base and 3 bases, there was a span of 9 bases. DNA of the CDR3: TGTGCCAGCAGCTTAGGTTCAGGTTCTAATGAAAAACTGTTTTTT. Residues: CASSLGSGSNEKLFF.

The chain is built from TRBV29-1 and TRBJ2-7, with 13 positions matching TRBD2. Germline values: CDR1 SQVTM, CDR2 ANQGSEA. V was clipped by 6 bases and J by 3 bases; unmatched bases: 2. This CDR3 spans 13 amino acids. The CDR3 spells CSVRTSGSYEQYF. CDR3 nucleotide sequence: TGCAGCGTGAGGACTAGCGGGAGCTACGAGCAGTACTTC.

This clonotype was seen ten or more times. The rearrangement links TRBV2 to TRBJ1-2, with TRBD1 matching over 8 bases. Unmatched junction bases numbered 10, after V lost 7 bases and J lost 3 bases. Germline V gene sequence: CDR1 SNHLY, CDR2 FYNNEI. CDR3 size: 15 residues. In DNA form, the CDR3 reads TGTGCCAGCACCCAGGGAGGACAGGGCTACTATGGCTACACCTTC. It codes for CASTQGGQGYYGYTF.

This clonotype appeared a few times. The CDR3 loop reads CATSDYEGVNEQFF. As DNA, the CDR3 is TGTGCCACCAGTGATTACGAGGGGGTCAATGAGCAGTTCTTC. The chain uses TRBV24-1 and TRBJ2-1; D is perhaps TRBD1 (6 bases). Trimming removed 2 bases from V and 6 bases from J, with 10 bases in between. The V gene's germline CDR1 is KGHDR and CDR2 SFDVKD. The CDR3 extends over 14 amino acids.

The chain couples TRBV21-1 to TRBJ2-3; TRBD2 reflects the table's D call only, with no check against the DNA. TRBV21-1 is noted as a pseudogene. The CDR3 is 19 residues long. CDR3 protein: CASSKEEIDGLEFWDTQYF. The DNA for the CDR3 is TGTGCCAGCAGCAAAGAGGAGATTGATGGACTAGAGTTCTGGGATACGCAGTATTTT.

This clonotype has ten or more counts. The chain recombines TRBV7-3 with TRBJ2-7, with 10 positions matching TRBD2. Trimming took 4 bases from V and 0 from J; bases not matched to a gene: 3. The germline V gene has CDR1 SGHTA and CDR2 FQGTGA. The CDR3 spans 15 residues. The CDR3 region has the DNA TGTGCCAGCAGCTCTACTAGCGGGGACTCCTACGAGCAGTACTTC. It translates to CASSSTSGDSYEQYF.

Many counts were recorded for this clonotype. The gene calls are TRBV5-1 and TRBJ2-7; tentatively, D is TRBD1 (5 bases). CDR3 size: 14 residues. Germline V gene data show CDR1 as SGHRS and CDR2 as YFSETQ. V lost 3 bases and J 1 base, leaving 11 bases between the germline ends. The DNA for the CDR3 is TGCGCCAGCAGCTCTCAGGGTGGGTCCTACGAGCAGTACTTC. It is translated as CASSSQGGSYEQYF.

This clonotype was found once. The CDR3 DNA sequence: TGCAGTGCTAGAGTTCTGGCGGGGACTGAGCAGTTCTTC. It encodes CSARVLAGTEQFF. The V and J genes are TRBV20-1 and TRBJ2-1; weak D call: TRBD2 (6 bases). The CDR3 has 13 amino acids. The germline gives CDR1 DFQATT, CDR2 SNEGSKA (reference sequence). V gave up 1 base and J gave up 9 bases, with 13 bases separating them.

V usage is TRBV3-1 and J usage is TRBJ2-1; no definite D call. The CDR3 is 15 residues long. CDR1 and CDR2 from the germline V gene are LGHDT and YNNKEL (reference sequence). Trimming cost V 1 base and J 4 bases, with 11 bases left between them. The CDR3 loop reads CASSQVALGYNEQFF. As DNA, the CDR3 is TGTGCCAGCAGCCAAGTAGCCTTGGGGTACAATGAGCAGTTCTTC.

The chain is built from TRBV19 and TRBJ1-2; TRBD1 matches at 8 bases. This CDR3 region has 14 residues. Germline CDR1 is LNHDA and CDR2 is SQIVND (reference sequence). V lost 6 bases and J lost 6; bases outside the gene matches: 9. The CDR3: CASRPGTGWDGYTF. For the CDR3, the DNA is TGTGCCAGTAGACCCGGGACAGGCTGGGATGGCTACACCTTC.

This clonotype was seen at least ten times. This chain uses TRBV28 with TRBJ2-3, with a weak D call TRBD2 (5 bases). The V and J ends lost 7 bases and 4 bases respectively, with 9 bases between them. Looked up from germline, CDR1 is MDHEN and CDR2 is SYDVKM. This CDR3 comprises 12 residues. The CDR3 protein is CASTNSADTQYF. The CDR3 nucleotides read TGTGCCAGCACTAATAGCGCAGATACGCAGTATTTT.

To note about this clonotype: This clone may be a read error of a much larger clone one base away. The DNA for the CDR3 is TGTGCCTGGGCCAGACAGACTCCCCATGGCTACACCTTC. Amino acid sequence: CAWARQTPHGYTF. J is TRBJ1-2 and V is TRBV30; D is possibly TRBD1 (5 bases). V was clipped by 5 bases and J by 6 bases, with 16 bases between them. CDR1 and CDR2 from the germline V gene are GTSNPN and SVGIG (reference sequence). This CDR3 contains 13 residues.

The sample holds many counts of this clonotype. This CDR3 is CASTRAGGGTDTQYF. Written as DNA, the CDR3 is TGCGCCAGCACCCGGGCGGGAGGGGGCACAGATACGCAGTATTTT. This chain joins TRBV5-1 and TRBJ2-3; 9 positions match TRBD2. The germline V gene encodes CDR1 SGHRS and CDR2 YFSETQ. The CDR3 has 15 amino acids. With 6 bases clipped from V and 1 base from J, the junction kept 6 bases outside the gene matches. The complete variable domain, with remaining parts taken from reference TRBV5-1 and TRBJ2-3, reads KAGVTQTPRYLIKTRGQQVTLSCSPISGHRSVSWYQQTPGQGLQFLFEYFSETQRNKGNFPGRFSGRQFSNSRSEMNVSTLELGDSALYLCASTRAGGGTDTQYFGPGTRLTVL.

V and J are TRBV12-3 or TRBV12-4 and TRBJ2-7; TRBD1 is a possible D gene (5 bases). The CDR3 covers 13 residues. Deletions cut 6 bases from V and 6 bases from J, with 15 bases between. The CDR3 spells CASRRQSPGEQYF. Here the CDR3 DNA reads TGTGCCAGCAGGAGACAGTCCCCTGGCGAGCAGTACTTC.